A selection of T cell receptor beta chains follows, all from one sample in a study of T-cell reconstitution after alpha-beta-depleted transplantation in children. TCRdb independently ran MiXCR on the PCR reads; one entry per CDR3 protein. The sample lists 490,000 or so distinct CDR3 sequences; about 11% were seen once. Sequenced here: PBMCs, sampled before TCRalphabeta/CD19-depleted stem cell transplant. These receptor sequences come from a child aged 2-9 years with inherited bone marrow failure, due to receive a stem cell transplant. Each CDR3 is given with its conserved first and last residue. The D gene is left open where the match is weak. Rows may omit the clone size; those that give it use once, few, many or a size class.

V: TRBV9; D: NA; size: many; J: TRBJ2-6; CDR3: CATSGLSSGANVLTF; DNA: TGTGCCACTTCGGGACTCTCCTCTGGGGCCAACGTCCTGACTTTC
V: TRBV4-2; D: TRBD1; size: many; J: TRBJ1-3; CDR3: CASSQGQGAGNTIYF; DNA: TGCGCCAGCAGCCAAGGACAGGGGGCTGGAAACACCATATATTTT
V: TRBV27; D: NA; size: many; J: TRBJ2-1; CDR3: CASSLWGSYNEQFF; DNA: TGTGCCAGCAGTTTATGGGGCTCCTACAATGAGCAGTTCTTC
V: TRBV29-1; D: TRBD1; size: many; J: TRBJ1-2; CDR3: CSVETGEHYGYTF; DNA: TGCAGCGTCGAAACAGGGGAGCACTATGGCTACACCTTC
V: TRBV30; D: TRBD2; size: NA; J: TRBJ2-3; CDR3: CAWSVREDPRGDTQYF; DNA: TGTGCCTGGAGTGTACGGGAGGACCCCCGGGGAGATACGCAGTATTTT
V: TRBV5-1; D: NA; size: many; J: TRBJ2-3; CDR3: CASSLEALRDTQYF; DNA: TGCGCCAGCAGCTTGGAGGCCCTGCGGGATACGCAGTATTTT
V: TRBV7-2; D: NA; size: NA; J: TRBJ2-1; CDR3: CASSDRQTRNEQFF; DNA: TGTGCCAGCAGCGATAGACAGACGAGGAATGAGCAGTTCTTC
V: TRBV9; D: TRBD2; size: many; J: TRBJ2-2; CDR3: CASSPRGMAGATGELFF; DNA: TGTGCCAGCAGCCCCCGCGGGATGGCGGGAGCCACCGGGGAGCTGTTTTTT
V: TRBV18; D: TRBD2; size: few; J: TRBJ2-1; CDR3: CASSPPSGSNEQFF; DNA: TGTGCCAGCTCCCCACCAAGCGGGAGCAATGAGCAGTTCTTC
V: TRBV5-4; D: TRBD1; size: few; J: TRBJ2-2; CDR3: CASSWTGQTGELFF; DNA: TGTGCCAGCAGCTGGACAGGGCAGACCGGGGAGCTGTTTTTT
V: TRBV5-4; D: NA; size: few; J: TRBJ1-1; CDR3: CASSLGTPEAFF; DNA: TGTGCCAGCAGCTTGGGGACTCCCGAAGCTTTCTTT
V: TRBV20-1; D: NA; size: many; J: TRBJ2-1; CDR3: CSAGRGYEQFF; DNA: TGCAGTGCAGGAAGGGGGTATGAGCAGTTCTTC
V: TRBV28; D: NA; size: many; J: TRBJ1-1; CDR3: CASSLGGADTEAFF; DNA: TGTGCCAGCAGTTTAGGGGGGGCTGACACTGAAGCTTTCTTT
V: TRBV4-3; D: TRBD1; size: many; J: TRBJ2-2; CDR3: CASSLGTGANTGELFF; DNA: TGCGCCAGCAGCCTAGGGACAGGGGCCAACACCGGGGAGCTGTTTTTT
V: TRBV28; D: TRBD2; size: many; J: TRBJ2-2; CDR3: CASSSLAGPTGELFF; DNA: TGTGCCAGCAGTTCCCTAGCGGGACCCACCGGGGAGCTGTTTTTT
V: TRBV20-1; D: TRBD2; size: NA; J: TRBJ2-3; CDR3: CSASGGRAFATQYF; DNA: TGCAGTGCTAGTGGCGGGAGGGCCTTTGCTACGCAGTATTTT
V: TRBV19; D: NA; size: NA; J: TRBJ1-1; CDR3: CASKRQLNTEAFF; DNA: TGTGCCAGTAAAAGACAGCTGAACACTGAAGCTTTCTTT
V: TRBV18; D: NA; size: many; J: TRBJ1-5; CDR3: CASSPQDGGLQPQHF; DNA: TGTGCCAGCTCACCACAGGACGGAGGACTACAGCCCCAGCATTTT
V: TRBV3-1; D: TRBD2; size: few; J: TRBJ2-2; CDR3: CATSRGTSGGNTGELFF; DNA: TGTGCCACCAGCCGGGGGACTAGCGGGGGGAACACCGGGGAGCTGTTTTTT
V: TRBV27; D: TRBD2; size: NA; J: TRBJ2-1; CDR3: CASSPGAGGSSYNEQFF; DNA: TGTGCCAGCAGTCCCGGGGCCGGGGGGAGCTCCTACAATGAGCAGTTCTTC
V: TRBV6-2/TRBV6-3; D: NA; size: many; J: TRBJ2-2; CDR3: CASSYWGGPQGVYVTGELFF; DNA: TGTGCCAGCAGTTACTGGGGTGGACCTCAGGGAGTCTACGTCACCGGGGAGCTGTTTTTT
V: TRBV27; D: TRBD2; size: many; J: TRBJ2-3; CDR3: CASSQPRAPGLAGTDTQYF; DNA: TGTGCCAGCAGTCAACCCCGGGCCCCGGGACTAGCGGGCACAGATACGCAGTATTTT
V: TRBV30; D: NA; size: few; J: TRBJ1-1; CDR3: CAWKGIGLRFTEAFF; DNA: TGTGCCTGGAAGGGTATAGGGTTACGGTTCACTGAAGCTTTCTTT
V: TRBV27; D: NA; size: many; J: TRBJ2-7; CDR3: CASSSTYEQYF; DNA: TGTGCCAGCAGTTCCACCTACGAGCAGTACTTC
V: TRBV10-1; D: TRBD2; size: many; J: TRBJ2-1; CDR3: CASSEAKRGTYNEQFF; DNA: TGCGCCAGCAGTGAGGCTAAGCGGGGGACGTACAATGAGCAGTTCTTC
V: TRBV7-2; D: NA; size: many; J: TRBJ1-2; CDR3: CASSLSVLRQSLYGYTF; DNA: TGTGCCAGCAGCTTATCGGTTTTAAGACAGTCCCTCTATGGCTACACCTTC
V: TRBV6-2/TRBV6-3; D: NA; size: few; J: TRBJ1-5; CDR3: CASSYQGLGQPQHF; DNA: TGTGCCAGCAGTTATCAGGGCCTCGGTCAGCCCCAGCATTTT